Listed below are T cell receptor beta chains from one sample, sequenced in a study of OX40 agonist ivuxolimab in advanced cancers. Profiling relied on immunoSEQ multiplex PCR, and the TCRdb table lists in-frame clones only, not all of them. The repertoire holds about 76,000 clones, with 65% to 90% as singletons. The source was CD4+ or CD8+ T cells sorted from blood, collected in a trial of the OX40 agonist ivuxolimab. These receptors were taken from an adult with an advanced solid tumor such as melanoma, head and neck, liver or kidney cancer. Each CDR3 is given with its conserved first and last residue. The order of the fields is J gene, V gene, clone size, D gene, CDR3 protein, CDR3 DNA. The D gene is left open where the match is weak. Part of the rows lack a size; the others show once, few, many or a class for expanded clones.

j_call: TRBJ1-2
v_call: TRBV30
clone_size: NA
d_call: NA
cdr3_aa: CAWSVRVHGYTF
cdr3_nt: TGTGCCTGGAGTGTACGGGTACATGGCTACACCTTC

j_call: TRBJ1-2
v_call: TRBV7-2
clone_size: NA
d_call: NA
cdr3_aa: CASSRDIRTIGYTF
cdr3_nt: TGTGCCAGCAGCCGAGACATCAGGACAATAGGCTACACCTTC

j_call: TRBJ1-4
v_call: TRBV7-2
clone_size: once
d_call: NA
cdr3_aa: CASSLVRRSNEKLFF
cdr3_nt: TGTGCCAGCAGCTTAGTTCGCAGGAGTAATGAAAAACTGTTTTTT

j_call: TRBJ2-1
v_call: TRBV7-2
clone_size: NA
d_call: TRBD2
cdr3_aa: CASSPAGQRGGREQFF
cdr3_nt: TGTGCCAGCAGCCCCGCGGGCCAGCGGGGGGGCAGGGAGCAGTTCTTC

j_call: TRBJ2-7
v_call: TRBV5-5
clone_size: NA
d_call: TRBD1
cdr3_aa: CASSWRGQDKMEQYF
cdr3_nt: TGTGCCAGCAGCTGGCGGGGACAGGATAAGATGGAGCAGTACTTC

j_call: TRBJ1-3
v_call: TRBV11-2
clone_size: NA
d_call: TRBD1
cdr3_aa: CASSPQGQGAGNTIYF
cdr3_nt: TGTGCCAGCAGCCCTCAAGGACAGGGAGCTGGAAACACCATATATTTT

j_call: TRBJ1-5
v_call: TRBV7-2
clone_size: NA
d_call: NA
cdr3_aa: CASSFQSSNQPQHF
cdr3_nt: TGTGCCAGCAGCTTTCAGAGTAGCAATCAGCCCCAGCATTTT

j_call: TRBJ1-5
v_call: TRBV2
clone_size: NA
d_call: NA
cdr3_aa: CASAQGEGQPQHF
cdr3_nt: TGTGCCAGCGCCCAGGGAGAAGGTCAGCCCCAGCATTTT

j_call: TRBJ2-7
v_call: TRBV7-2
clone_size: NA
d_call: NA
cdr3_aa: CASSRPGSYEQYF
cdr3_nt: TGTGCCAGCAGCCGTCCCGGAAGCTACGAGCAGTACTTC

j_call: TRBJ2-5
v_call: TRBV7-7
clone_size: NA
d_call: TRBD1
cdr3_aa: CASSLTGVRETQYF
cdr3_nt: TGTGCCAGCAGCCTGACAGGGGTTAGGGAGACCCAGTACTTC

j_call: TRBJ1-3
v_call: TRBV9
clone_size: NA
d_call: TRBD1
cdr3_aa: CASSAFTGAGNTIYF
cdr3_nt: TGTGCCAGCAGCGCCTTTACAGGGGCTGGAAACACCATATATTTT

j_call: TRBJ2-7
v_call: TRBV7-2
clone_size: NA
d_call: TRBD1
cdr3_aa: CASSRQGRAHVFDEQYF
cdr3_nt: TGTGCCAGCAGCAGACAGGGGCGAGCGCACGTTTTCGACGAGCAGTACTTC

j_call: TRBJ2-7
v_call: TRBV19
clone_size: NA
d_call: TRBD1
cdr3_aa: CASSRGGWTGGYEQYF
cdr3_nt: TGTGCCAGTAGTAGAGGGGGATGGACAGGGGGCTACGAGCAGTACTTC

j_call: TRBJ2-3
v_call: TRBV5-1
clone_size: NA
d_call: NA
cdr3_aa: CASSILGDSTDTQYF
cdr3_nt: TGCGCCAGCAGCATCCTGGGGGATAGCACAGATACGCAGTATTTT

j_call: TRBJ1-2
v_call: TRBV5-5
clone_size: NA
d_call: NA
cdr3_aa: CASSLEFRRRGYTF
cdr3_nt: TGTGCCAGCAGCTTGGAGTTCCGCCGTCGGGGCTACACCTTC

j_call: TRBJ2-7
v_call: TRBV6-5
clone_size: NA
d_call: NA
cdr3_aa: CASSYKGNTYF
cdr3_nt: TGTGCCAGCAGTTACAAGGGAAACACCTACTTC

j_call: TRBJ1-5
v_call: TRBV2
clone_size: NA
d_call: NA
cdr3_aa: CASIQEVGSNQPQHF
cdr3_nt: TGTGCCAGCATTCAGGAGGTGGGGAGCAATCAGCCCCAGCATTTT

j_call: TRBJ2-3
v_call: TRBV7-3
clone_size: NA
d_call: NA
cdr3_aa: CASSLGRANTDTQYF
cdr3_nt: TGTGCCAGCAGCTTAGGGCGGGCAAACACAGATACGCAGTATTTT

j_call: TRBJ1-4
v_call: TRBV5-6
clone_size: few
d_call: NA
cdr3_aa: CASSLGGEGEKLFF
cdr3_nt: TGTGCCAGCAGCTTGGGCGGAGAGGGTGAAAAACTGTTTTTT

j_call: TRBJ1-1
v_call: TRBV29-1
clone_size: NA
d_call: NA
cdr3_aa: CSVAGVMNTEAFF
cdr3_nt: TGCAGCGTTGCGGGGGTAATGAACACTGAAGCTTTCTTT

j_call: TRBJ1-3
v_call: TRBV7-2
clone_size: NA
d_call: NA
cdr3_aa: CASSLWAGGSSGNTIYF
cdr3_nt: TGTGCCAGCAGCTTATGGGCGGGGGGGTCCTCTGGAAACACCATATATTTT

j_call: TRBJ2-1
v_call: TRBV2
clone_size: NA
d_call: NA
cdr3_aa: CASSELGVAAARDEQFF
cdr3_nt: TGTGCCAGCAGTGAGCTGGGTGTGGCGGCCGCTAGGGATGAGCAGTTCTTC

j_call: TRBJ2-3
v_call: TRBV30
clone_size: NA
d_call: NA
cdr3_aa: CAWTRGRIDTQYF
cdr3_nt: TGTGCCTGGACTCGGGGGAGGATAGATACGCAGTATTTT

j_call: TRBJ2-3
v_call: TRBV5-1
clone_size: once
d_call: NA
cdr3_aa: CASSLAAGRTDTQYF
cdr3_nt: TGCGCCAGCAGCTTGGCGGCTGGACGCACAGATACGCAGTATTTT

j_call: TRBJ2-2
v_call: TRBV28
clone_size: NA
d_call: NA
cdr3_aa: CASRYRALTGELFF
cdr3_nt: TGTGCCAGCAGGTACAGGGCTCTCACCGGGGAGCTGTTTTTT

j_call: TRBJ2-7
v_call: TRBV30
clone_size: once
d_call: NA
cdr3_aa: CAWSSPPGRQYF
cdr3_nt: TGTGCCTGGAGTTCTCCACCGGGACGGCAGTACTTC

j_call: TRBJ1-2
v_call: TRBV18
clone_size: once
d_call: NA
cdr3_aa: CASSPPGPGHGYTF
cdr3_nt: TGTGCCAGCTCACCACCTGGACCAGGGCATGGCTACACCTTC

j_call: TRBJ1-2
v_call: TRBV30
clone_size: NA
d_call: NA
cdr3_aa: CAWEGGVIGGYTF
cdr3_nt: TGTGCCTGGGAAGGGGGGGTTATAGGTGGCTACACCTTC

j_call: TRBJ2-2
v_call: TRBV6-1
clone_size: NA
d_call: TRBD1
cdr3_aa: CASSVQGEFAGELFF
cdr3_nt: TGTGCCAGCAGTGTACAGGGGGAATTCGCCGGGGAGCTGTTTTTT

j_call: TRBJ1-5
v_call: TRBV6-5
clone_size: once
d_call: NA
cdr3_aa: CASSRNDVGNQPQHF
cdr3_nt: TGTGCCAGCAGTCGCAATGACGTGGGCAATCAGCCCCAGCATTTT

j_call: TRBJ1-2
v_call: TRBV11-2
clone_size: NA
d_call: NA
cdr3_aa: CASSPGGTLVGYTF
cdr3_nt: TGTGCCAGCAGCCCCGGGGGCACTCTGGTGGGCTACACCTTC

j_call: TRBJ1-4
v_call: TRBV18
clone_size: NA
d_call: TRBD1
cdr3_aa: CASSRRTGVGEKLFF
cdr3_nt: TGTGCCAGCTCACGACGGACAGGGGTGGGTGAAAAACTGTTTTTT

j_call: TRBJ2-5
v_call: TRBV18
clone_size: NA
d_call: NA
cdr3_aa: CASSPIRETQYF
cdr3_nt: TGTGCCAGCTCACCTATAAGAGAGACCCAGTACTTC

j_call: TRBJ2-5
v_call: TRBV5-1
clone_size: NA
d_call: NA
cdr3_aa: CASSSTGYETQYF
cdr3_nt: TGCGCCAGCAGCTCTACAGGGTACGAGACCCAGTACTTC

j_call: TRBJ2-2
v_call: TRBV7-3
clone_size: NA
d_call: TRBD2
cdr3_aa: CASSHSGGTNTGELFF
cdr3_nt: TGTGCCAGCAGCCATAGCGGGGGTACGAACACCGGGGAGCTGTTTTTT

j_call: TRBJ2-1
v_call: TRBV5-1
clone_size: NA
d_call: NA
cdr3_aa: CASSPDYNEQFF
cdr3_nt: TGCGCCAGCAGCCCAGATTACAATGAGCAGTTCTTC

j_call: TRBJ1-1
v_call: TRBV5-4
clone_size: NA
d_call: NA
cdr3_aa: CASSLEGRDTEAFF
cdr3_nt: TGTGCCAGCAGCTTGGAGGGAAGGGACACTGAAGCTTTCTTT

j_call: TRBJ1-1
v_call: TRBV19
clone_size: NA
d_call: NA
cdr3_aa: CASSTRGGSRTEAFF
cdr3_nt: TGTGCCAGCAGTACCCGGGGGGGGTCAAGGACTGAAGCTTTCTTT

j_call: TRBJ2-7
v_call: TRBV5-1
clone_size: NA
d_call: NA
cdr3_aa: CASSLGMASTYEQYF
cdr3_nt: TGCGCCAGCAGCTTGGGGATGGCGTCGACCTACGAGCAGTACTTC

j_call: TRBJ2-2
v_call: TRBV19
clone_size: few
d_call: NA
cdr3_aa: CATRQGGSTGELFF
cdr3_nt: TGTGCCACCAGACAGGGCGGGAGCACCGGGGAGCTGTTTTTT

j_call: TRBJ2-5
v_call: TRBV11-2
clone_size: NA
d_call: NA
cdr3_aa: CASSLLQGWQTQYF
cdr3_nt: TGTGCCAGCAGCTTACTCCAGGGGTGGCAGACCCAGTACTTC

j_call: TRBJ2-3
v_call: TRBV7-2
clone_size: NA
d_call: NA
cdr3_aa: CASSRRPQVTDTQYF
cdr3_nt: TGTGCCAGCAGCCGACGGCCTCAGGTCACAGATACGCAGTATTTT

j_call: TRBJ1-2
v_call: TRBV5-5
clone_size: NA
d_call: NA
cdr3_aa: CASSRVGSQNYGYTF
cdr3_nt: TGTGCCAGCAGCCGCGTGGGGAGTCAGAACTATGGCTACACCTTC

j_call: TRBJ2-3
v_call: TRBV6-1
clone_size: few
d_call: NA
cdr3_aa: CASSEIRRTTDTQYF
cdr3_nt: TGTGCCAGCAGTGAGATTAGGCGCACCACAGATACGCAGTATTTT

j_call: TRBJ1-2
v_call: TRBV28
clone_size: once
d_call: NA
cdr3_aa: CASSLSTANYGYTF
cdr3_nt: TGTGCCAGCAGTTTATCTACAGCGAACTATGGCTACACCTTC

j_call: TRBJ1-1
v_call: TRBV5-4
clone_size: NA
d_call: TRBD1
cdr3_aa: CASSGGQIPEAFF
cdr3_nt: TGTGCCAGCAGCGGGGGACAGATACCTGAAGCTTTCTTT

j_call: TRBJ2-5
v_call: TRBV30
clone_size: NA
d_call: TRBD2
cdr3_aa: CAWSVGLAGGQETQYF
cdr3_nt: TGTGCCTGGAGTGTAGGCCTAGCGGGGGGGCAGGAGACCCAGTACTTC